The clone carrying this T cell receptor beta chain occurred a few times. Its cognate antigen is unknown. One entry per CDR3 protein results from TCRdb running MiXCR on the 5' RACE reads. The sample records roughly 250,000 distinct CDR3 sequences, about a sixth being singletons. This entry comes from a study of T-cell memory formation after mild COVID-19. Study-level results: CD4+ contracting clones were mainly CM and EM; CD8+ ones, EMRA.

Sequenced input: PBMCs or a T cell subset sorted from them (not recorded which). The sequence was obtained from a man between 18 and 35 years old who had mild COVID-19 (a few samples of this study predate the infection). Cell type and time point are not known.

The DNA of the CDR3 is TGTGCCACCAACCGACGGGGGGCTCTTAATGAAAAACTGTTTTTT. Its translation: CATNRRGALNEKLFF. The chain carries TRBV15 and TRBJ1-4; perhaps TRBD1 as D (6 bases). The CDR3 has 15 residues. The V gene lost 7 bases and the J gene lost 4 bases, with 16 bases spanning the gap. Germline CDR1 and CDR2: LNHNV and YYDKDF (reference sequence). The entire variable domain, with the rest obtained from reference TRBV15 and TRBJ1-4, is as follows: DAMVIQNPRYQVTQFGKPVTLSCSQTLNHNVMYWYQQKSSQAPKLLFHYYDKDFNNEADTPDNFQSRRPNTSFCFLDIRSPGLGDTAMYLCATNRRGALNEKLFFGSGTQLSVL.